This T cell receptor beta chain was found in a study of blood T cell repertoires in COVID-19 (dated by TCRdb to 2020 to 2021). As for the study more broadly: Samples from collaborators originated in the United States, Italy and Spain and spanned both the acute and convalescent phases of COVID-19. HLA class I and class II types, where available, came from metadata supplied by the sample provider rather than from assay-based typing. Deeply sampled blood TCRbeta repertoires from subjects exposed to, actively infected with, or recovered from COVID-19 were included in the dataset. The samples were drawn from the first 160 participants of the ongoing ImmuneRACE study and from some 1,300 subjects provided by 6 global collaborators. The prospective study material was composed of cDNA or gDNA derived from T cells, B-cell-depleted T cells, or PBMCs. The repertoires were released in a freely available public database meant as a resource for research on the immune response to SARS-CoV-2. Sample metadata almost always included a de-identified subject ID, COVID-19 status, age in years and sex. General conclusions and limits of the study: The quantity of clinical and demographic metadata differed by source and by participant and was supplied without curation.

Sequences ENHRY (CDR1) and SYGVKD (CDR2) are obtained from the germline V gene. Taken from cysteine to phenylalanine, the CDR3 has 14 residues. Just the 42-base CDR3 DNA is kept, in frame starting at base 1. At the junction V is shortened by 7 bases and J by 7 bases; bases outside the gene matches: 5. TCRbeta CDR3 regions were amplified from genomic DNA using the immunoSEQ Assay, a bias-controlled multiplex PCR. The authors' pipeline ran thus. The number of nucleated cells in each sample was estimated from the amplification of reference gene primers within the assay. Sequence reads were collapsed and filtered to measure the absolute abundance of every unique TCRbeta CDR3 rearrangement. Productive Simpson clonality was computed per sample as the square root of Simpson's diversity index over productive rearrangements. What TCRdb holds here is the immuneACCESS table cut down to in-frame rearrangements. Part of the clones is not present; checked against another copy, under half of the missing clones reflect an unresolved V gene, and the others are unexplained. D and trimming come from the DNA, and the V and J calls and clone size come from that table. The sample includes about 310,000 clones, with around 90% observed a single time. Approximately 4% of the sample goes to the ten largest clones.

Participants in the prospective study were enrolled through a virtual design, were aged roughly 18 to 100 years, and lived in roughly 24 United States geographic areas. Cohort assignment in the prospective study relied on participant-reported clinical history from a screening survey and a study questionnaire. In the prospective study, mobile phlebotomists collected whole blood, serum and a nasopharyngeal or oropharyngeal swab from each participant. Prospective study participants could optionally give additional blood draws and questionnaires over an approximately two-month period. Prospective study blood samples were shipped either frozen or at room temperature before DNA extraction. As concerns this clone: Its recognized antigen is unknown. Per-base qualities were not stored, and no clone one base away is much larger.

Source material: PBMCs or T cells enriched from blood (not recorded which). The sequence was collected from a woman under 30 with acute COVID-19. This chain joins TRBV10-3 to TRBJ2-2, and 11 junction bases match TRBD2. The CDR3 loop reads CAITSGRLDGELFF. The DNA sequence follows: TGTGCCATCACTAGCGGGAGGCTCGACGGGGAGCTGTTTTTT.